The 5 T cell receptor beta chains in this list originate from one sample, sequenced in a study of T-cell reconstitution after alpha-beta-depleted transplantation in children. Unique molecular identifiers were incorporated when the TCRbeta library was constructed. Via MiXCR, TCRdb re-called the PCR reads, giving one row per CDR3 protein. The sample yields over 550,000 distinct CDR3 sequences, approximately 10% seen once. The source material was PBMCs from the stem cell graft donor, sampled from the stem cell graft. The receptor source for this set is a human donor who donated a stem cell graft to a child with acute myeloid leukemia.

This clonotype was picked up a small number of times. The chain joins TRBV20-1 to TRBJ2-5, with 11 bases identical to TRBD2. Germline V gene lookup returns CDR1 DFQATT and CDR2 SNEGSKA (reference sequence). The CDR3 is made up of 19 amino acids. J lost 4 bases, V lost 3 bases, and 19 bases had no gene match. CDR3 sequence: CSASGPRSGRAARTETQYF. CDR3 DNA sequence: TGCAGTGCTAGTGGGCCGCGTAGCGGGAGGGCGGCGCGGACAGAGACCCAGTACTTC.

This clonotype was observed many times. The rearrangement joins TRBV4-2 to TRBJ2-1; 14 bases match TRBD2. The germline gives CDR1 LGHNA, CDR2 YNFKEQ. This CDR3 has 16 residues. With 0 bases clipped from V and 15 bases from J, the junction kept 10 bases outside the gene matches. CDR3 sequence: CASSQEATSGRAIAFF. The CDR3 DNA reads TGTGCCAGCAGCCAAGAAGCGACTAGCGGGAGGGCCATAGCGTTCTTC.

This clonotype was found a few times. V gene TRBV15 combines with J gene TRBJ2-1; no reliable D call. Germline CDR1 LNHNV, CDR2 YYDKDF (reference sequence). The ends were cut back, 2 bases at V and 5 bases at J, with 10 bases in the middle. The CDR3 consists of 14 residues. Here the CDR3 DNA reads TGTGCCACCAGCAGACAGGCACAAAACAATGAGCAGTTCTTC. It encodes CATSRQAQNNEQFF.

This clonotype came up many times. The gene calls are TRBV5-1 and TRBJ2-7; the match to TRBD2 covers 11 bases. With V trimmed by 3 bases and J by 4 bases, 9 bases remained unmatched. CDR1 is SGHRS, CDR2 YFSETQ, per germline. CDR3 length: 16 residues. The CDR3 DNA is TGCGCCAGCAGCTCCGCCAGCCTAGCGGGGGGATACGAGCAGTACTTC. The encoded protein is CASSSASLAGGYEQYF.

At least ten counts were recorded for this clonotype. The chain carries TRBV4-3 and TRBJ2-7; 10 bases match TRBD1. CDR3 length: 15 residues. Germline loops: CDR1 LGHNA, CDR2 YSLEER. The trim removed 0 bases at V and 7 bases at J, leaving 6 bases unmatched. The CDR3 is CASSQEGTGAGEQYF. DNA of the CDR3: TGCGCCAGCAGCCAAGAGGGGACAGGGGCAGGAGAGCAGTACTTC.